This entry lists 27 T cell receptor beta chains sequenced from one sample in a study of T cell repertoires in cytomegalovirus infection. These TCRs are of unknown antigen specificity. MiXCR was run by TCRdb on the reads, yielding one entry per CDR3 protein. The sample shows around 300,000 distinct CDR3 sequences, less than 25% of them seen only once. This sample comprised cultured PBMCs, obtained from culture after CMV antigen stimulation. The receptor source for this set is a human donor in good health (CMV status not recorded). Some clones in this sample may be carry-over from other donors' samples.

This clonotype has just a few counts. The chain couples TRBV7-2 to TRBJ2-2; 11 nucleotides agree with TRBD2. Germline trimming cut 0 bases from V and 6 bases from J; bases unmatched to any gene: 6. From germline, CDR1 is SGHTA and CDR2 FQGNSA. CDR3 length: 17 residues. The CDR3 region is CASSLAGLAGLSGELFF. The CDR3 DNA reads as TGTGCCAGCAGCTTAGCCGGACTAGCGGGTTTGTCCGGGGAGCTGTTTTTT.

This clonotype has at least ten counts. This chain uses TRBV7-2 with TRBJ2-5; D is perhaps TRBD1 (5 bases). Trimming pared 5 bases from V and 5 bases from J, leaving 12 bases between. This CDR3 has 13 amino acids. Germline V gives CDR1 SGHTA, CDR2 FQGNSA. The CDR3 DNA reads TGTGCCAGCAGCAGGGGAAGGGTTGAGACCCAGTACTTC. Its protein product is CASSRGRVETQYF.

This clonotype occurred many times. V gene TRBV7-2 combines with J gene TRBJ2-2, with 14 positions matching TRBD2. The CDR3 is 16 amino acids. V lost 7 bases to trimming and J lost 7 bases; unmatched junction nucleotides: 8. Germline CDR1 reads SGHTA; CDR2 reads FQGNSA. In DNA, the CDR3 is TGTGCCAGCACCCTAAGGGGGACTAGCGGGAGCGGGGAGCTGTTTTTT. Its translation is CASTLRGTSGSGELFF.

This clonotype appeared a few times. The chain uses TRBV5-1 and TRBJ2-1, with TRBD2 matching over 14 bases. The V and J ends lost 3 bases and 5 bases, in that order; junction bases with no gene match: 4. The CDR3 contains 16 residues. The germline V gene has CDR1 SGHRS and CDR2 YFSETQ. CDR3 in amino acids: CASSWTSGRPHNEQFF. DNA of the CDR3: TGCGCCAGCAGCTGGACTAGCGGGAGGCCGCACAATGAGCAGTTCTTC.

This clonotype was seen many times. The V and J genes are TRBV7-9 and TRBJ2-1; D gene unclear. Germline V gives CDR1 SEHNR, CDR2 FQNEAQ (reference sequence). The CDR3 has 13 residues. V was pared by 3 bases and J by 2 bases, with 5 bases between. This chain's CDR3 is CASSFETYNEQFF. The CDR3, as DNA: TGTGCCAGCAGCTTCGAAACCTACAATGAGCAGTTCTTC.

The gene calls are TRBV4-1 and TRBJ1-2; unclear D gene. The V end was cut by 4 bases, the J end by 0 bases, with 12 bases between. This CDR3 comprises 15 residues. Germline assignment: CDR1 MGHRA and CDR2 YSYEKL. CDR3 in amino acids: CASSPAEGANYGYTF. The CDR3 bases are TGCGCCAGCAGCCCGGCCGAGGGTGCTAACTATGGCTACACCTTC.

The chain has TRBV20-1 and TRBJ1-2, with 7 bases that match TRBD1. Germline CDR1 and CDR2: DFQATT and SNEGSKA (reference sequence). The CDR3 loop spans 13 amino acids. V lost 2 bases and J lost 8; bases outside the gene matches: 8. Written as DNA, the CDR3 is TGCAGTGCTAGACCGACAGGGTGGTGGGGCTACACCTTC. Protein: CSARPTGWWGYTF.

The table lists this clonotype with many counts. V usage is TRBV7-2 and J usage is TRBJ2-1, with 9 bases fitting TRBD2. V shed 4 bases, J shed 10 bases, and the junction held 14 bases outside the gene matches. The CDR3 is 16 residues long. CDR1 and CDR2 (germline): SGHTA, FQGNSA. CDR3 sequence (DNA): TGTGCCAGCAGCTCACCCAGAATAGCGGGAGTAAGCGAGCAGTTCTTC. Its translation is CASSSPRIAGVSEQFF.

In its sample, this clonotype was seen many times. This rearrangement joins TRBV7-2 to TRBJ2-7, with D hard to call. Germline V gene sequence: CDR1 SGHTA, CDR2 FQGNSA. CDR3 size: 12 residues. V gave up 4 bases and J gave up 2 bases, with 6 bases separating them. The CDR3 DNA sequence: TGTGCCAGCAGCTCCTCTGCCTACGAGCAGTACGTC. It translates to CASSSSAYEQYV.

This clonotype was counted a few times. The CDR3 DNA reads TGCAGCGTGGGCGGGGCGGGTCGGGAGCCCCAGCATTTT. It is translated as CSVGGAGREPQHF. The V call is TRBV29-1, the J call TRBJ1-5; TRBD1 might be the D (5 bases). Germline V gives CDR1 SQVTM, CDR2 ANQGSEA. CDR3 length: 13 residues. V shed 6 bases and J shed 8 bases, with 17 bases lying between them.

The chain is built from TRBV12-3 or TRBV12-4 and TRBJ2-1; 11 bases align to TRBD2. The CDR3 is 15 residues long. Trimming at V came to 5 bases and at J to 7 bases, leaving 7 bases not matched to a gene. This CDR3 is CASSRLAGGPNEQFF. In nucleotides, the CDR3 is TGTGCCAGCAGTCGGTTAGCGGGAGGGCCAAATGAGCAGTTCTTC.

This clonotype occurred a few times. This chain uses TRBV12-3 or TRBV12-4 with TRBJ2-2; D remains ambiguous. V was shortened by 2 bases and J by 5 bases, with 9 bases between the two germline ends. This CDR3 is built from 14 residues. CDR3 in amino acids: CASSLPPGTGELFF. In DNA form, the CDR3 reads TGTGCCAGCAGTTTACCGCCGGGTACCGGGGAGCTGTTTTTT.

This clonotype appeared many times. This chain uses TRBV7-2 with TRBJ1-1, with D maybe TRBD1 (6 bases). Per germline, CDR1 SGHTA and CDR2 FQGNSA. There are 15 residues in the CDR3. Trimming removed 1 base from V and 6 bases from J, with 15 bases in between. CDR3 bases: TGTGCCAGCAGCTTAGTTGCAGGGGTTGCGGCTGAAGCTTTCTTT. Protein: CASSLVAGVAAEAFF.

This chain joins TRBV15 and TRBJ2-7; the D is unclear. The CDR3 contains 13 residues. Deletions cut 0 bases from V and 7 bases from J, with 10 bases between. CDR1 LNHNV and CDR2 YYDKDF come from the germline V gene (reference sequence). The CDR3 region has the DNA TGTGCCACCAGCAGAGAGGCTGTTGGAGAGCAGTACTTC. Translated: CATSREAVGEQYF. The full variable domain, with the rest looked up from reference TRBV15 and TRBJ2-7, is DAMVIQNPRYQVTQFGKPVTLSCSQTLNHNVMYWYQQKSSQAPKLLFHYYDKDFNNEADTPDNFQSRRPNTSFCFLDIRSPGLGDTAMYLCATSREAVGEQYFGPGTRLTVT.

V gene TRBV19 combines with J gene TRBJ1-5, with D unresolved. Germline V gene sequence: CDR1 LNHDA, CDR2 SQIVND (reference sequence). V was pared by 4 bases and J by 4 bases, with 5 bases between. The CDR3 runs 12 residues. CDR3 DNA sequence: TGTGCCAGTAGTAAAATAAATCAGCCCCAGCATTTT. It codes for CASSKINQPQHF.

In this sample, this clonotype turned up many times. The chain joins TRBV12-3 or TRBV12-4 to TRBJ2-3; D tentatively reads TRBD1 or TRBD2 (5 bases each). CDR3 length: 15 residues. With 2 bases removed from V and 2 bases from J, the gap between germline ends came to 11 bases. In DNA, the CDR3 is TGTGCCAGCAGTTTATCTCGGGACGTCACAGATACGCAGTATTTT. The encoded protein is CASSLSRDVTDTQYF.

The rearrangement links TRBV4-3 to TRBJ2-3; no clear D gene. Trimming removed 1 base from V and 5 bases from J, with 10 bases in between. Germline values: CDR1 LGHNA, CDR2 YSLEER. The CDR3 loop spans 14 amino acids. The CDR3 sequence: CASSQGSHGDTQYF. CDR3 sequence (DNA): TGCGCCAGCAGCCAAGGATCCCACGGAGATACGCAGTATTTT.

The table lists this clonotype with a few counts. The chain joins TRBV24-1 to TRBJ2-3; 11 nucleotides match TRBD2. The CDR3 is made up of 16 amino acids. Germline V gene lookup returns CDR1 KGHDR and CDR2 SFDVKD. V was pared by 4 bases and J by 0 bases, with 2 bases of the junction left unmatched. The CDR3 DNA reads TGTGCCACCAGTGAGGGACTAGCGGCTAGCACAGATACGCAGTATTTT. Translation gives CATSEGLAASTDTQYF.

The sample holds many counts of this clonotype. This rearrangement joins TRBV7-2 to TRBJ1-4; no reliable D call. This CDR3 is 15 amino acids long. CDR1 SGHTA and CDR2 FQGNSA come from the germline V gene. Trimming took 0 bases from V and 7 from J, leaving 12 bases between them. The CDR3, as DNA: TGTGCCAGCAGCTTAGCCACGACAACGGGTGAAAAACTGTTTTTT. It is translated as CASSLATTTGEKLFF.

This chain links TRBV23-1 with TRBJ2-7, with TRBD2 identical over 10 bases. TRBV23-1 is given ORF status, its function remaining uncertain. This CDR3 has 17 residues. V dropped 4 bases and J dropped 6; count of bases not matched to a gene: 15. The CDR3: CASSPREREGHPGEQYV. The CDR3 bases are TGCGCCAGCAGTCCGCGGGAGCGGGAGGGCCACCCCGGCGAGCAGTACGTC.

This clonotype has only a few counts. The chain recombines TRBV7-9 with TRBJ2-1, with D possibly TRBD2 on 6 matching bases. Germline CDR1 SEHNR, CDR2 FQNEAQ (reference sequence). The CDR3 is made up of 19 amino acids. The germline V and J ends were trimmed by 1 base and 0 bases, with 19 bases remaining between them. The DNA of the CDR3 is TGTGCCAGCAGCTTAGGACTCGCTGTCCTGACTAGCTCCTACAATGAGCAGTTCTTC. Translation gives CASSLGLAVLTSSYNEQFF.

The table lists this clonotype with a few counts. This may stem from a read error, because a much larger clone lies one nucleotide away. V usage is TRBV7-6 and J usage is TRBJ2-2; 8 bases are a match to TRBD2. The J segment lost 4 bases and the V segment lost 0 bases, leaving 4 bases of the junction unmatched. From germline, CDR1 is SGHVS and CDR2 FNYEAQ. The CDR3 length is 16 residues. CDR3 sequence reads: CASSLAGGTSTGELFF. The CDR3 DNA follows: TGTGCCAGCAGCTTAGCCGGGGGGACTAGCACCGGGGAGCTGTTTTTT.

In this sample, this clonotype turned up many times. This rearrangement joins TRBV7-2 to TRBJ2-6; either TRBD1 or TRBD2 may fit D (5 bases each). Deletions cut 1 base from V and 4 bases from J, with 20 bases between. CDR1 SGHTA and CDR2 FQGNSA come from the germline V gene. The CDR3 totals 19 residues. CDR3 DNA sequence: TGTGCCAGCAGCTTAGGCCCCGACCAGGGAGTCTCCGGGGCCAACGTCCTGACTTTC. Amino acid sequence: CASSLGPDQGVSGANVLTF. Complete variable domain (other parts from reference TRBV7-2 and TRBJ2-6): GAGVSQSPSNKVTEKGKDVELRCDPISGHTALYWYRQSLGQGLEFLIYFQGNSAPDKSGLPSDRFSAERTGGSVSTLTIQRTQQEDSAVYLCASSLGPDQGVSGANVLTFGAGSRLTVL.

This clonotype is a singleton in its sample. J is TRBJ1-1 and V is TRBV2; TRBD1 agrees at 10 bases. There are 14 residues in the CDR3. CDR1 and CDR2 (germline): SNHLY, FYNNEI. The V and J ends lost 2 bases and 6 bases, in that order; junction bases with no gene match: 3. The chain's CDR3 is CASSEQGQGPEAFF. Here the CDR3 DNA reads TGTGCCAGCAGTGAACAGGGACAGGGGCCTGAAGCTTTCTTT.

The chain carries TRBV11-3 and TRBJ2-1, with a weak D call TRBD2 (7 bases). Germline V gene sequence: CDR1 SGHNT, CDR2 YENEEA. Trimming stripped 0 bases from V and 7 bases from J, with 16 bases between. CDR3 size: 16 residues. This CDR3 reads CASSLEAAQGGNEQFF. CDR3 DNA: TGTGCCAGCAGCTTAGAGGCGGCACAGGGAGGGAATGAGCAGTTCTTC.

The gene calls are TRBV29-1 and TRBJ2-7, with a weak D call TRBD1 (5 bases). Germline V CDR1 and CDR2: SQVTM, ANQGSEA. The CDR3 has 12 amino acids. The ends were cut back, 7 bases at V and 1 base at J, with 11 bases in the middle. Written as DNA, the CDR3 is TGCAGCGCAAGCACAGGTTCCTACGAGCAGTACGTC. This translates into CSASTGSYEQYV.

This clonotype has more than one count but fewer than ten. The CDR3 reads CASSARVGARTEAFF. The CDR3 DNA is TGTGCCAGTAGTGCCCGAGTGGGGGCTAGGACTGAAGCTTTCTTT. The chain couples TRBV19 to TRBJ1-1; D might be TRBD1 (6 bases). V was cut by 5 bases and J by 5 bases, with 18 bases left in between. The CDR3 covers 15 residues. Germline CDR1 is LNHDA and CDR2 is SQIVND (reference sequence).